The next 17 T cell receptor beta chains were all read from a single sample in a study of Graves' ophthalmopathy and Graves' hyperthyroidism. CDR3 regions of TCR beta were amplified from RNA transcripts. HTBI-primed RT-PCR formed the first round, and a multiplex PCR formed the second. In TCRdb, the multiplex PCR reads were re-called with MiXCR into one record per CDR3 protein. The sample has some 360,000 distinct CDR3 sequences; approximately 17% are singletons. Sequenced material: peripheral blood. The source of these receptors is an adult woman with stable Graves' hyperthyroidism.

This clonotype was seen at least ten times. The rearrangement links TRBV2 to TRBJ1-5, with a weak D call TRBD1 (5 bases). Germline-derived CDR1 and CDR2 are SNHLY and FYNNEI. Trimming left V 6 bases short and J 3 bases short, with 12 bases between. The CDR3 is 14 amino acids. DNA of the CDR3: TGTGCCAGCAGACTCGGGGGTCCCAATCAGCCCCAGCATTTT. Amino acids: CASRLGGPNQPQHF.

This clonotype showed up many times. The J gene is TRBJ2-4, the V gene TRBV6-5; no reliable D call. This CDR3 has 14 amino acids. The germline V gene has CDR1 MNHEY and CDR2 SVGAGI. Trimming pared 9 bases from V and 3 bases from J, leaving 15 bases between. CDR3 sequence (DNA): TGTGCCAGTGTAACACAACAACACAAAAACATTCAGTACTTC. Its translation: CASVTQQHKNIQYF.

Only one count was recorded for this clonotype. The CDR3 nucleotides read TGCAGCGTTGACTCTACAGGGTTTGTGAACACTGAAGCTTTCTTT. It yields the protein CSVDSTGFVNTEAFF. The chain joins TRBV29-1 to TRBJ1-1, with D possibly being TRBD1 (6 bases). Trimming removed 3 bases from V and 0 bases from J, with 14 bases in between. Germline CDR1 SQVTM, CDR2 ANQGSEA. The CDR3 contains 15 residues.

As regards this clonotype: A junction boundary mismatches the germline segment, possibly from a read error. The V gene is TRBV7-7, the J gene TRBJ2-5; weak D call: TRBD2 (5 bases). The CDR3 length is 14 residues. Germline V gives CDR1 SSHAT, CDR2 FNYEAQ (reference sequence). CDR3 sequence: CASSFDQLDETQYF. The CDR3 region has the DNA TGTGCTAGCAGCTTCGATCAACTAGATGAGACCCAGTACTTC.

This clonotype has at least ten counts. The chain recombines TRBV6-2 or TRBV6-3 with TRBJ2-2, with unresolved D. Germline V gene data show CDR1 as MNHEY and CDR2 as SVGEGT. The CDR3 extends over 12 amino acids. With 7 bases removed from V and 1 base from J, the gap between germline ends came to 4 bases. CDR3 region: CASMENTGELFF. CDR3 bases: TGTGCCAGCATGGAGAACACCGGGGAGCTGTTTTTT.

Ten or more counts support this clonotype. The gene calls are TRBV12-3 or TRBV12-4 and TRBJ1-3; D is undetermined. The V end was cut by 1 base, the J end by 2 bases, with 6 bases between. This CDR3 spans 14 amino acids. DNA of the CDR3: TGTGCCAGCAGTTTAGGGCTTCCTGGAAACACCATATATTTT. This sequence encodes CASSLGLPGNTIYF.

In this sample, this clonotype turned up many times. The chain carries TRBV28 and TRBJ2-7, with D uncertain. Germline CDR1 reads MDHEN; CDR2 reads SYDVKM. V dropped 3 bases and J dropped 6 bases, with 9 bases sitting between them. This CDR3 region has 12 residues. The CDR3 loop is CASSLIAREQYF. The CDR3 bases are TGTGCCAGCAGTTTGATAGCACGCGAGCAGTACTTC.

This clonotype appeared many times. The genes are TRBV6-2 or TRBV6-3 and TRBJ1-6, with 7 bases that match TRBD1. The length of the CDR3 is 16 residues. J was trimmed by 6 bases and V by 2 bases; bases with no gene match: 7. Germline CDR1 is MNHEY and CDR2 is SVGEGT. The CDR3 sequence: CASSYDWDSRNSPLHF. For the CDR3, the DNA is TGTGCCAGCAGTTACGACTGGGACAGTCGTAATTCACCCCTCCACTTT.

This clonotype showed up many times. The J gene is TRBJ1-3, the V gene TRBV6-5; D is uncertain. Per germline, CDR1 MNHEY and CDR2 SVGAGI. Trimming shortened V by 7 bases and J by 0 bases, and 4 bases separated the two germline ends. The CDR3 contains 12 residues. The DNA for the CDR3 is TGTGCCAGCACGAGCTCTGGAAACACCATATATTTT. It specifies CASTSSGNTIYF.

This clonotype was picked up many times. The chain has TRBV12-3 or TRBV12-4 and TRBJ1-1; D gene ambiguous. The CDR3 has 12 residues. Trimming cost V 5 bases and J 2 bases, with 6 bases left between them. The CDR3 DNA sequence: TGTGCCAGCAGTATAACCAACACTGAAGCTTTCTTT. It is translated as CASSITNTEAFF.

This chain connects TRBV12-3 or TRBV12-4 to TRBJ2-5, with 10 positions matching TRBD2. The CDR3 is 21 residues long. The V segment lost 2 bases and the J segment 2 bases; nucleotides outside the gene matches: 20. The CDR3 DNA sequence: TGTGCCAGCAGTTTATGGGGGCCGAGCAGGGGGCGGACTAGCGGACAAGAGACCCAGTACTTC. Amino acids: CASSLWGPSRGRTSGQETQYF.

This clonotype was picked up many times. The chain joins TRBV30 to TRBJ1-5; 10 positions agree with TRBD1. The V segment lost 5 bases and the J segment 4 bases; nucleotides outside the gene matches: 2. The length of the CDR3 is 13 residues. Germline V gives CDR1 GTSNPN, CDR2 SVGIG (reference sequence). CDR3 protein: CAWGTGVNQPQHF. CDR3 bases: TGTGCCTGGGGGACAGGGGTTAATCAGCCCCAGCATTTT.

This clonotype was found many times. The chain links TRBV11-2 to TRBJ2-6; D perhaps matches TRBD2 (5 bases). The CDR3 contains 18 residues. The V and J ends lost 5 bases and 0 bases respectively, with 17 bases between them. Germline V gene lookup returns CDR1 SGHAT and CDR2 FQNNGV. This chain's CDR3 is CASSPGIGLGSGANVLTF. CDR3 coding DNA: TGTGCCAGCAGCCCGGGTATCGGACTGGGCTCTGGGGCCAACGTCCTGACTTTC.

The table lists this clonotype with many counts. The chain recombines TRBV10-3 with TRBJ2-5; a weak D match, TRBD2 (5 bases). Trimming left V 0 bases short and J 5 bases short, with 16 bases between. This CDR3 region has 16 residues. Germline CDR1 ENHRY, CDR2 SYGVKD. CDR3 amino acids: CAISESLAPVRETQYF. CDR3 coding DNA: TGTGCCATCAGTGAGTCCTTAGCGCCAGTGAGGGAGACCCAGTACTTC.

Many counts were recorded for this clonotype. The rearrangement joins TRBV27 to TRBJ1-1; D unclear. Germline-derived CDR1 and CDR2 are MNHEY and SMNVEV (reference sequence). Trimming cost V 8 bases and J 1 base, with 17 bases left between them. The CDR3 is 15 residues long. This chain's CDR3 is CASRLYEGRNTEAFF. CDR3 DNA sequence: TGTGCCAGCCGCCTTTACGAGGGCAGGAACACTGAAGCTTTCTTT.

This clonotype was recorded a few times. Possible read error: a much larger clone is one base away. The chain carries TRBV29-1 and TRBJ1-1; D is perhaps TRBD1 (5 bases). This CDR3 contains 13 residues. Germline CDR1 is SQVTM and CDR2 is ANQGSEA. The CDR3 loop is CSVERWGSAEACF. CDR3 sequence (DNA): TGCAGCGTTGAACGCTGGGGGAGCGCTGAAGCTTGCTTT.

In its sample, this clonotype was seen a few times. The rearrangement joins TRBV7-8 to TRBJ1-3; D uncertain. Trimming pared 0 bases from V and 0 bases from J, leaving 9 bases between. Germline CDR1 is SGHVS and CDR2 is FQNEAQ. The CDR3 has 16 amino acids. The CDR3 region has the DNA TGTGCCAGCAGCTTAGCGTCTCCGAGCTCTGGAAACACCATATATTTT. Its translation is CASSLASPSSGNTIYF.